A selection of T cell receptor beta chains follows, all from one sample in a study of T cells in Graves' hyperthyroidism and ophthalmopathy. TCRdb independently ran MiXCR on the multiplex PCR reads; one entry per CDR3 protein. Of 490,000 or so distinct CDR3 sequences in the sample, 20% were seen once. The sample was blood. The source of these receptors is a man in his forties with Graves' ophthalmopathy. Each CDR3 is given with its conserved first and last residue. D genes are given only for firm matches. Expanded clones are given a class, and other clones once, few, many or no size at all.

clone size: -; J gene: TRBJ1-2; V gene: TRBV6-1; D gene: -; CDR3 protein: CAGGQGRPYGYTF; CDR3 DNA: TGTGCCGGCGGTCAAGGCAGGCCCTATGGCTACACCTTC
clone size: many; J gene: TRBJ2-7; V gene: TRBV20-1; D gene: TRBD2; CDR3 protein: CSARHPASGTYEQYF; CDR3 DNA: TGCAGTGCTAGACATCCGGCTAGCGGAACCTACGAGCAGTACTTC
clone size: many; J gene: TRBJ1-4; V gene: TRBV2; D gene: -; CDR3 protein: CASSEATGRATNEKLFF; CDR3 DNA: TGTGCCAGCAGTGAAGCGACAGGCCGTGCAACTAATGAAAAACTGTTTTTT
clone size: -; J gene: TRBJ2-4; V gene: TRBV9; D gene: -; CDR3 protein: CASSVGPSRRDIQYF; CDR3 DNA: TGTGCCAGCAGCGTAGGCCCATCCAGGAGGGACATTCAGTACTTC
clone size: few; J gene: TRBJ1-3; V gene: TRBV5-5; D gene: -; CDR3 protein: CASSPPRGYGNTIYF; CDR3 DNA: TGTGCCAGCAGCCCGCCCAGGGGATATGGAAACACCATATATTTT
clone size: -; J gene: TRBJ1-1; V gene: TRBV12-5; D gene: -; CDR3 protein: CASGLSPFF; CDR3 DNA: TGTGCTAGTGGTTTGTCGCCTTTCTTT
clone size: many; J gene: TRBJ1-1; V gene: TRBV12-3/TRBV12-4; D gene: TRBD1; CDR3 protein: CASSRQGAGTEAFF; CDR3 DNA: TGTGCCAGCAGCCGACAGGGGGCAGGGACTGAAGCTTTCTTT
clone size: few; J gene: TRBJ1-5; V gene: TRBV2; D gene: -; CDR3 protein: CASSLRGDIRGQPQHF; CDR3 DNA: TGTGCCAGCAGCCTGCGTGGGGACATCAGGGGACAGCCCCAGCATTTT
clone size: many; J gene: TRBJ2-7; V gene: TRBV7-8; D gene: -; CDR3 protein: CASSESRGAREQYF; CDR3 DNA: TGTGCCAGCAGCGAATCCCGGGGGGCGCGGGAGCAGTACTTC
clone size: few; J gene: TRBJ2-1; V gene: TRBV7-9; D gene: -; CDR3 protein: CASSLGIGGGEQFF; CDR3 DNA: TGTGCCAGCAGCTTAGGAATAGGAGGGGGTGAGCAGTTCTTC
clone size: -; J gene: TRBJ1-2; V gene: TRBV6-2/TRBV6-3; D gene: TRBD1; CDR3 protein: CASSATGDGNYGYTF; CDR3 DNA: TGTGCCAGCAGCGCGACAGGGGATGGAAACTATGGCTACACCTTC
clone size: -; J gene: TRBJ2-3; V gene: TRBV6-5; D gene: -; CDR3 protein: CASSYRASVTDTQYF; CDR3 DNA: TGTGCCAGCAGTTACAGGGCTAGCGTCACAGATACGCAGTATTTT
clone size: few; J gene: TRBJ2-5; V gene: TRBV7-9; D gene: -; CDR3 protein: CASSLNQYGETQYF; CDR3 DNA: TGTGCCAGCAGCTTAAACCAATATGGGGAGACCCAGTACTTC
clone size: few; J gene: TRBJ2-7; V gene: TRBV20-1; D gene: TRBD2; CDR3 protein: CSASVAGTYEQYF; CDR3 DNA: TGCAGTGCTAGTGTAGCGGGTACCTACGAGCAGTACTTC
clone size: -; J gene: TRBJ1-2; V gene: TRBV28; D gene: TRBD1; CDR3 protein: CASNPRGLGYGYTF; CDR3 DNA: TGTGCCAGCAACCCCAGGGGGCTTGGGTATGGCTACACCTTC
clone size: many; J gene: TRBJ2-1; V gene: TRBV28; D gene: -; CDR3 protein: CASSFQGPYNEQFF; CDR3 DNA: TGTGCCAGCAGTTTTCAGGGGCCCTACAATGAGCAGTTCTTC
clone size: -; J gene: TRBJ2-3; V gene: TRBV29-1; D gene: -; CDR3 protein: CSVKTNTQYF; CDR3 DNA: TGCAGCGTAAAGACGAATACGCAGTATTTT
clone size: many; J gene: TRBJ2-3; V gene: TRBV7-9; D gene: TRBD2; CDR3 protein: CASSPVLAGTDTQYF; CDR3 DNA: TGTGCCAGCAGCCCGGTACTAGCGGGCACAGATACGCAGTATTTT
clone size: many; J gene: TRBJ2-1; V gene: TRBV12-3/TRBV12-4; D gene: TRBD1; CDR3 protein: CASTRQGGVNEQFF; CDR3 DNA: TGTGCCAGCACCCGACAGGGGGGCGTGAATGAGCAGTTCTTC
clone size: many; J gene: TRBJ2-3; V gene: TRBV18; D gene: -; CDR3 protein: CASSPPARATQYF; CDR3 DNA: TGTGCCAGCTCACCACCGGCAAGGGCCACGCAGTATTTT
clone size: many; J gene: TRBJ1-1; V gene: TRBV4-1; D gene: -; CDR3 protein: CASSQPNYMNTEAFF; CDR3 DNA: TGCGCCAGCAGCCAACCCAATTACATGAACACTGAAGCTTTCTTT
clone size: once; J gene: TRBJ2-7; V gene: TRBV7-2; D gene: TRBD2; CDR3 protein: CASSLEEGLGSYEQYF; CDR3 DNA: TGTGCCAGCAGCTTAGAGGAGGGACTAGGGTCCTACGAGCAGTACTTC
clone size: few; J gene: TRBJ1-4; V gene: TRBV20-1; D gene: -; CDR3 protein: CSASSGSDEKLFF; CDR3 DNA: TGCAGTGCTAGTTCGGGGAGCGATGAAAAACTGTTTTTT
clone size: -; J gene: TRBJ2-7; V gene: TRBV7-9; D gene: TRBD2; CDR3 protein: CASSLVGGTSGGAYEQYF; CDR3 DNA: TGTGCCAGCAGCTTGGTTGGTGGGACTAGCGGGGGGGCATACGAGCAGTACTTC
clone size: many; J gene: TRBJ2-7; V gene: TRBV11-2; D gene: -; CDR3 protein: CASSLSGTGGLYEQYF; CDR3 DNA: TGTGCCAGCAGCTTAAGCGGGACGGGGGGCCTCTACGAGCAGTACTTC
clone size: many; J gene: TRBJ1-1; V gene: TRBV28; D gene: TRBD1; CDR3 protein: CASSPRTGANTEAFF; CDR3 DNA: TGTGCCAGCAGTCCCCGGACAGGGGCGAACACTGAAGCTTTCTTT
clone size: -; J gene: TRBJ2-4; V gene: TRBV29-1; D gene: -; CDR3 protein: CSVEDRGQRGAGIQYF; CDR3 DNA: TGCAGCGTTGAAGATCGGGGGCAGCGGGGCGCGGGCATTCAGTACTTC
clone size: -; J gene: TRBJ2-1; V gene: TRBV28; D gene: TRBD1; CDR3 protein: CASSPRTGALYNEQFF; CDR3 DNA: TGTGCCAGCAGTCCGAGGACAGGGGCCTTATACAATGAGCAGTTCTTC
clone size: many; J gene: TRBJ2-1; V gene: TRBV7-2; D gene: -; CDR3 protein: CASSSYPGGVYNEQFF; CDR3 DNA: TGTGCCAGCAGCTCCTACCCTGGCGGGGTTTACAATGAGCAGTTCTTC
clone size: -; J gene: TRBJ2-3; V gene: TRBV7-9; D gene: -; CDR3 protein: CASSPVSDTQYF; CDR3 DNA: TGTGCCAGCAGCCCCGTCTCAGATACGCAGTATTTT
clone size: -; J gene: TRBJ2-1; V gene: TRBV20-1; D gene: TRBD1; CDR3 protein: CSVPGQGYNEQFF; CDR3 DNA: TGCAGTGTCCCGGGACAGGGATACAATGAGCAGTTCTTC
clone size: many; J gene: TRBJ1-1; V gene: TRBV30; D gene: TRBD1; CDR3 protein: CAWSPGQGFTEAFF; CDR3 DNA: TGTGCCTGGAGTCCGGGACAGGGGTTCACTGAAGCTTTCTTT
clone size: many; J gene: TRBJ1-5; V gene: TRBV12-3/TRBV12-4; D gene: TRBD1; CDR3 protein: CASSKDREWRNQPQHF; CDR3 DNA: TGTGCCAGCAGTAAAGACAGGGAGTGGCGCAATCAGCCCCAGCATTTT
clone size: -; J gene: TRBJ2-7; V gene: TRBV6-1; D gene: -; CDR3 protein: CASRRDLLTYEQYF; CDR3 DNA: TGTGCCAGCAGACGGGACTTACTGACCTACGAGCAGTACTTC
clone size: few; J gene: TRBJ2-4; V gene: TRBV5-1; D gene: TRBD1; CDR3 protein: CASSAGQVGDIQYF; CDR3 DNA: TGCGCCAGCAGCGCCGGACAGGTTGGCGACATTCAGTACTTC
clone size: -; J gene: TRBJ2-3; V gene: TRBV20-1; D gene: TRBD2; CDR3 protein: CSAGAGGNTDTRYF; CDR3 DNA: TGCAGTGCTGGGGCCGGGGGGAACACAGATACGCGGTATTTT
clone size: many; J gene: TRBJ1-2; V gene: TRBV11-2; D gene: TRBD1; CDR3 protein: CASSDRGLPGYTF; CDR3 DNA: TGTGCCAGCAGTGACAGGGGGCTTCCTGGCTACACCTTC
clone size: many; J gene: TRBJ2-4; V gene: TRBV3-1; D gene: -; CDR3 protein: CASSQDRRAKNIQYF; CDR3 DNA: TGTGCCAGCAGCCAAGATCGAAGGGCCAAAAACATTCAGTACTTC
clone size: many; J gene: TRBJ2-1; V gene: TRBV27; D gene: TRBD2; CDR3 protein: CASSSSGSSYNEQFF; CDR3 DNA: TGTGCCAGCAGCTCAAGCGGGAGCTCCTACAATGAGCAGTTCTTC
clone size: -; J gene: TRBJ2-1; V gene: TRBV11-2; D gene: -; CDR3 protein: CASSSTGGGYNEQFF; CDR3 DNA: TGTGCCAGCAGCTCGACCGGAGGGGGCTACAATGAGCAGTTCTTC
clone size: many; J gene: TRBJ2-7; V gene: TRBV12-3/TRBV12-4; D gene: TRBD1; CDR3 protein: CASSYDRGYDYEQYF; CDR3 DNA: TGTGCCAGCAGTTACGACAGGGGTTACGACTACGAGCAGTACTTC
clone size: few; J gene: TRBJ2-2; V gene: TRBV19; D gene: TRBD2; CDR3 protein: CASSITGGDVGELFF; CDR3 DNA: TGTGCCAGTAGTATAACGGGAGGAGATGTAGGGGAGCTGTTTTTT
clone size: -; J gene: TRBJ1-3; V gene: TRBV4-3; D gene: -; CDR3 protein: CASSQEDTGNTIYF; CDR3 DNA: TGCGCCAGCAGCCAAGAGGACACGGGAAACACCATATATTTT
clone size: many; J gene: TRBJ2-1; V gene: TRBV7-2; D gene: -; CDR3 protein: CASSLDLGASAHEQFF; CDR3 DNA: TGTGCCAGCAGCTTAGATCTTGGGGCTAGCGCCCATGAGCAGTTCTTC
clone size: many; J gene: TRBJ2-7; V gene: TRBV2; D gene: -; CDR3 protein: CASSEIPLGGPPPYEQYF; CDR3 DNA: TGTGCCAGCAGTGAAATCCCCCTCGGCGGGCCACCTCCCTACGAGCAGTACTTC